Only a few counts were recorded for the clone carrying this TCR beta chain. What it recognizes is unknown. The CDR3 runs to 15 residues. CDR1 and CDR2 (germline): LGHNA, YSLEER. The sample belongs to a study of blood T cells in healthy people across ages. Whole-study findings and limits: Diversity estimates from one million T cells were considered underestimates. The unknown donor CMV status may have confounded expanded clonotype changes.

Combining a sample-barcoded 5' primer with a J-beta primer mix, a second PCR ran for about 7 to 11 cycles. TCRdb processed the 5' RACE reads anew with MiXCR; each CDR3 protein has one entry. The table has 600,000 to 1,000,000 distinct CDR3 sequences, 55% to 70% seen once. Researchers isolated at least 6 million PBMCs per sample. The extraction recovered at least 6 micrograms of total RNA per sample. This rearrangement joins TRBV4-3 to TRBJ2-5, with D perhaps matching TRBD2 (5 bases). The J call may not be correct, given that the DNA end is closer to TRBJ2-7. The TCR was taken from a man under 40 in good health. What was sequenced was blood. The CDR3 bases are TGCGCCAGCAGCCAAGGCCTCGGGGTCCTCTACGAGCAGTACTTC. Translated, it gives CASSQGLGVLYEQYF.